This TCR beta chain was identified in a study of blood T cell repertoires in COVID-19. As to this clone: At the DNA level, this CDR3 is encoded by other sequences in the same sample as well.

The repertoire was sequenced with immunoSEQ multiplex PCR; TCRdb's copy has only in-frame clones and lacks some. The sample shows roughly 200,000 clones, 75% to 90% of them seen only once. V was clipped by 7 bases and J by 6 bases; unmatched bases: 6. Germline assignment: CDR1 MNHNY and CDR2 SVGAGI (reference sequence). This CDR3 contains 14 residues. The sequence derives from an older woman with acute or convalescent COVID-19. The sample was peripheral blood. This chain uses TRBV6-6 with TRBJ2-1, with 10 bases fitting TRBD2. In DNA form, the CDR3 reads TGTGCCAGCACCGTCCTAGCGGGAGTCAATGAGCAGTTCTTC. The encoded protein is CASTVLAGVNEQFF.